This T cell receptor (beta chain) came from a study of shared clonotypes between healthy human individuals. Study conclusions and caveats: Sequencing depth was a factor that was expected to affect clonotype sharing among donors.

V was clipped by 5 bases and J by 1 base, with 11 bases between them. The CDR3 has 15 residues. The V gene's germline CDR1 is SGHVS and CDR2 FQNEAQ. Sequencing was performed with immunoSEQ multiplex PCR; in TCRdb, only in-frame clones are kept and a portion is missing. Found here are about 2 million clones, 85% to 95% of them singletons; the top ten hold more than 0.1%. Note on this clone: The antigen is undetermined.

Each of the donors was a healthy adult who was HIV-negative and had not had a recent acute infection or vaccination. Sequenced: naive CD4+ T cells sorted from blood. Documented subset: CD45RA+ positively selected. The TCR was taken from a man younger than 35 in good health. The chain links TRBV7-8 to TRBJ1-4; D call uncertain. The CDR3 region is CASSPRTVTNEKLFF. The CDR3 DNA sequence: TGTGCCAGCAGCCCAAGGACGGTAACTAATGAAAAACTGTTTTTT. The variable domain in full, with the rest retrieved from reference TRBV7-8 and TRBJ1-4, is GAGVSQSPRYKVAKRGQDVALRCDPISGHVSLFWYQQALGQGPEFLTYFQNEAQLDKSGLPSDRFFAERPEGSVSTLKIQRTQQEDSAVYLCASSPRTVTNEKLFFGSGTQLSVL.